The 10 T cell receptor beta chains listed next were all sequenced from one sample in a study of blood T cell repertoires in COVID-19. The method was immunoSEQ multiplex PCR; TCRdb's version includes in-frame clones alone and lacks a portion of them. The sample lists about 260,000 clones; about 81% were seen once. Sequencing was performed on PBMCs or T cells enriched from blood (not recorded which). These TCRs come from a man aged 30-40 years with acute COVID-19.

This chain uses TRBV9 with TRBJ2-5, with 8 positions matching TRBD1. Germline CDR1 SGDLS, CDR2 YYNGEE. The CDR3 loop spans 15 amino acids. Germline trimming cut 3 bases from V and 5 bases from J; bases unmatched to any gene: 9. CDR3 loop: CASSAGDRLRETQYF. The CDR3 DNA reads as TGTGCCAGCAGCGCCGGGGACAGGTTGAGGGAGACCCAGTACTTC.

This chain connects TRBV11-3 to TRBJ2-1; 9 bases align to TRBD2. This CDR3 region has 15 residues. V was clipped by 2 bases and J by 6 bases; unmatched bases: 5. Germline loops: CDR1 SGHNT, CDR2 YENEEA. Here the CDR3 reads CASSLSGRPPNEQFF. In nucleotides, the CDR3 is TGTGCCAGCAGCTTAAGCGGGAGGCCACCCAATGAGCAGTTCTTC.

The chain couples TRBV18 to TRBJ1-2; D not resolved. CDR3 length: 12 amino acids. CDR1 is KGHSH and CDR2 is LQKENI in the germline V gene. The V and J ends lost 4 bases and 8 bases respectively, with 11 bases between them. CDR3 in DNA: TGTGCCAGCTCACTTAGGACTGACGGCTACACCTTC. It codes for CASSLRTDGYTF. The complete variable domain, with remaining parts taken from reference TRBV18 and TRBJ1-2, reads NAGVMQNPRHLVRRRGQEARLRCSPMKGHSHVYWYRQLPEEGLKFMVYLQKENIIDESGMPKERFSAEFPKEGPSILRIQQVVRGDSAAYFCASSLRTDGYTFGSGTRLTVV.

The chain uses TRBV6-5 and TRBJ1-6; the D gene is possibly TRBD1 (5 bases). Germline V gene sequence: CDR1 MNHEY, CDR2 SVGAGI. The CDR3 contains 16 residues. Trimming removed 2 bases from V and 3 bases from J, with 11 bases in between. DNA of the CDR3: TGTGCCAGCAGTTACGTCGGGGGGGTCTATAATTCACCCCTCCACTTT. Its protein is CASSYVGGVYNSPLHF.

The chain carries TRBV28 and TRBJ2-5; no firm D call. Trimming took 3 bases from V and 5 from J, leaving 7 bases between them. CDR3 length: 12 residues. CDR1 is MDHEN and CDR2 is SYDVKM in the germline V gene. This CDR3 reads CASSLIEETQYF. The CDR3 nucleotides read TGTGCCAGCAGTTTGATTGAGGAGACCCAGTACTTC.

The rearrangement joins TRBV5-4 to TRBJ2-4, with D possibly TRBD2 on 6 matching bases. Germline CDR1 and CDR2: SGHNT and YYREEE (reference sequence). Trimming took off 1 base at V and 0 bases at J, with 11 bases between the two ends. The CDR3 totals 16 residues. Here the CDR3 DNA reads TGTGCCAGCAGCTTGAGCGGGCCAATAGCCAAAAACATTCAGTACTTC. Protein: CASSLSGPIAKNIQYF.

This sequence joins TRBV2 and TRBJ2-1, with TRBD2 matching 8 bases. Germline values: CDR1 SNHLY, CDR2 FYNNEI. V lost 4 bases and J lost 4; bases outside the gene matches: 6. The CDR3 is 15 amino acids. DNA of the CDR3: TGTGCCAGCAGTGCCGCGGGGGGACCATACAATGAGCAGTTCTTC. Residues: CASSAAGGPYNEQFF.

In regard to this clone: Mismatch with germline at one junction end may stem from a read error. CDR3 sequence reads: CASSSHTSGSRGETQYF. The CDR3 DNA reads TGTGCCAGCAGCTCACATACTAGCGGGAGTAGAGGAGAGACCCAGTACTTC. This sequence joins TRBV5-1 and TRBJ2-5; 11 nucleotides line up with TRBD2. This CDR3 comprises 17 residues. In germline, CDR1 is SGHRS, CDR2 YFSETQ.

With respect to this clone: The junction departs from germline at one end; a sequencing error may be responsible. The chain employs TRBV5-1 and TRBJ2-3; TRBD1 matches 7 bases. The CDR3 has 13 residues. Germline values: CDR1 SGHRS, CDR2 YFSETQ. CDR3 DNA: TGTGCCAGCAGCTTTCGACAGGGAGATACGCAGTATTTT. This translates into CASSFRQGDTQYF.

This rearrangement joins TRBV6-6 to TRBJ1-2; the D gene is possibly TRBD1 (6 bases). Trimming stripped 4 bases from V and 6 bases from J, with 12 bases between. The CDR3 has 13 residues. CDR1 is MNHNY, CDR2 SVGAGI, per germline (reference sequence). The CDR3 region has the DNA TGTGCCAGCAGTTTGGGTACAGGGAATGGCTACACCTTC. Its translation is CASSLGTGNGYTF.